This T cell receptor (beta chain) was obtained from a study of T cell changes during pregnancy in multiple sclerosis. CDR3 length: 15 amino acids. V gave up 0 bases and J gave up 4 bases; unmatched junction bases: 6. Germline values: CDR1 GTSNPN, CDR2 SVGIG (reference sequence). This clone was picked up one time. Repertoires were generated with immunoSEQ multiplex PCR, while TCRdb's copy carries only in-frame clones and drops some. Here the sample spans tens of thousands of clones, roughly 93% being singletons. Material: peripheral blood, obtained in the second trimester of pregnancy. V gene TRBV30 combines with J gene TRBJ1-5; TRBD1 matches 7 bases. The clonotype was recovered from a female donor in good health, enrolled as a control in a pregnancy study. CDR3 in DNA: TGTGCCTGGAGTGTATCGGACAGGCGGAATCAGCCCCAGCATTTT. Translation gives CAWSVSDRRNQPQHF. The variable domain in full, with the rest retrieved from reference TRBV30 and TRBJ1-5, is SQTIHQWPATLVQPVGSPLSLECTVEGTSNPNLYWYRQAAGRGLQLLFYSVGIGQISSEVPQNLSASRPQDRQFILSSKKLLLSDSGFYLCAWSVSDRRNQPQHFGDGTRLSIL.